These 3 T cell receptor beta chains came from one sample sequenced in a study of blood T cell repertoires in COVID-19. Sequencing used immunoSEQ multiplex PCR; TCRdb keeps in-frame clones, though not all of them. The sample records 110,000 or so clones, around 77% being singletons. Sequences were obtained from peripheral blood. These receptor sequences come from a human donor in a cohort sampled during active COVID-19.

The chain recombines TRBV7-9 with TRBJ1-2; the match to TRBD1 covers 7 bases. V dropped 1 base and J dropped 7; count of bases not matched to a gene: 3. The CDR3 runs to 13 residues. Germline V gene lookup returns CDR1 SEHNR and CDR2 FQNEAQ (reference sequence). DNA of the CDR3: TGTGCCAGCAGCTTAGGACAGGGCCTTGGCTACACCTTC. It codes for CASSLGQGLGYTF.

This chain joins TRBV29-1 and TRBJ1-1; D remains unclear. Germline CDR1 reads SQVTM; CDR2 reads ANQGSEA. The V gene lost 7 bases and the J gene lost 1 base, with 7 bases spanning the gap. The CDR3 spans 11 residues. The CDR3 sequence: CSGSGNTEAFF. CDR3 nucleotide sequence: TGCAGCGGGAGCGGGAACACTGAAGCTTTCTTT.

The genes are TRBV29-1 and TRBJ1-2; 8 bases map to TRBD1. Trimming at V came to 7 bases and at J to 8 bases, leaving 6 bases not matched to a gene. Germline lookup yields CDR1 SQVTM and CDR2 ANQGSEA. CDR3 size: 11 residues. CDR3 residues: CSGWTGTGYTF. The CDR3 DNA is TGCAGCGGCTGGACAGGGACAGGCTACACCTTC.